This T cell receptor (beta chain) appears in the sequencing data of a study of blood T cell repertoires in COVID-19. Study background: Some COVID-19 samples were acute and others convalescent; all came from the United States, Italy and Spain. Sources were T cells, B-cell-depleted T cells, or PBMCs; the material itself was cDNA or gDNA.

With 4 bases clipped from V and 5 bases from J, the junction kept 9 bases outside the gene matches. Germline-derived CDR1 and CDR2 are SGHDT and YYEEEE. The CDR3 length is 15 residues. Authors' methods: The assay estimated nucleated cells by amplifying reference gene primers. Method: immunoSEQ multiplex PCR; TCRdb's copy keeps in-frame clones and lacks some. V and J calls and clone size are those listed in that table; D and trimming were worked out from the DNA. The data contain 95,000 to 150,000 clones, roughly 82% of them singletons. The sequencing sample was made of peripheral blood. The J gene is TRBJ2-1, the V gene TRBV5-6; 7 nucleotides line up with TRBD2. The TCR was taken from a human donor in a cohort sampled during active COVID-19. The CDR3 DNA is TGTGCCAGCAGCCTGGCCGGGGGGATAAACAATGAGCAGTTCTTC. This gives the protein CASSLAGGINNEQFF.